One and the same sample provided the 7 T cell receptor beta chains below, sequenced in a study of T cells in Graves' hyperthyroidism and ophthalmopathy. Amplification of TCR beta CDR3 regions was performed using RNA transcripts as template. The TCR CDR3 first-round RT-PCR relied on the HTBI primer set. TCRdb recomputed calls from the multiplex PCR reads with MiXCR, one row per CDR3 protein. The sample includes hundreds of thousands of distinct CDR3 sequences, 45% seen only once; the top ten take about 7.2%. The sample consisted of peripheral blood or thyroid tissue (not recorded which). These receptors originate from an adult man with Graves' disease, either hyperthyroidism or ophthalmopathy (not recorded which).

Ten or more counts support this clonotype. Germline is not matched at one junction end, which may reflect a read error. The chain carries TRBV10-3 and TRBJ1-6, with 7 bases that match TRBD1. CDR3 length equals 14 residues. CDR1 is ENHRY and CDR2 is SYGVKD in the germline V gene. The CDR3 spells CASSIPTGNSPLHF. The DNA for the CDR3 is TGTGCCAGCAGTATCCCGACAGGGAACTCACCCCTCCACTTT.

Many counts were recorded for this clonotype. The CDR3 nucleotides are TGCAGTGCTAGATCGGATATATGGCCCGATTCACCCCTCCACTTT. Its protein is CSARSDIWPDSPLHF. The chain uses TRBV20-1 and TRBJ1-6; D not resolved. The CDR3 has 15 residues. The germline CDR1 and CDR2 sequences are DFQATT and SNEGSKA (reference sequence). Trimming took off 2 bases at V and 8 bases at J, with 16 bases between the two ends.

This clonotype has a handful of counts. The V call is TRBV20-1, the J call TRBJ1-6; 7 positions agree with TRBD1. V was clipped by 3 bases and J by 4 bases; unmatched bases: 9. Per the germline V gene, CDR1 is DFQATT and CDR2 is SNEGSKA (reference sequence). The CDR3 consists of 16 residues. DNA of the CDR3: TGCAGTGCTAGGCCCCGGGGGGACAGTTATAATTCACCCCTCCACTTT. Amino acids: CSARPRGDSYNSPLHF.

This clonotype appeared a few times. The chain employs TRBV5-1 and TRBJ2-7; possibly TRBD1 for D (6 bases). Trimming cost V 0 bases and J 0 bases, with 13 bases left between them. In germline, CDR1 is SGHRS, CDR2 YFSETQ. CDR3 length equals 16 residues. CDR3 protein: CASSLAGTLSSYEQYF. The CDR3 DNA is TGCGCCAGCAGCTTGGCCGGGACATTAAGCTCCTACGAGCAGTACTTC.

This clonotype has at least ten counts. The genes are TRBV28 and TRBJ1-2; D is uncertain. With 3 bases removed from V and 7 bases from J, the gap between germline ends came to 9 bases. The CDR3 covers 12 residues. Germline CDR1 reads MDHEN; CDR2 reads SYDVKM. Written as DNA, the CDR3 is TGTGCCAGCAGTTTGGTTTACGGTGGCTACACCTTC. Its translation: CASSLVYGGYTF.

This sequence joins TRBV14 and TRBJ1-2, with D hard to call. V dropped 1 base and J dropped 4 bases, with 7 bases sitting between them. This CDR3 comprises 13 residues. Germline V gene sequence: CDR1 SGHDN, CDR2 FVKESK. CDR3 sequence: CASSQVAGYGYTF. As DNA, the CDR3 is TGTGCCAGCAGCCAAGTGGCAGGCTATGGCTACACCTTC.

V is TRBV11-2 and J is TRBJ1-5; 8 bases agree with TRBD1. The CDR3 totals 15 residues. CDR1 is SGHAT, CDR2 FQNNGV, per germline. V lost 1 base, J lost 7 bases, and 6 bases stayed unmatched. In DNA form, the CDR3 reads TGTGCCAGCAGCTTAGTGACAGGGGATACACAGCCCCAGCATTTT. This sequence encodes CASSLVTGDTQPQHF.